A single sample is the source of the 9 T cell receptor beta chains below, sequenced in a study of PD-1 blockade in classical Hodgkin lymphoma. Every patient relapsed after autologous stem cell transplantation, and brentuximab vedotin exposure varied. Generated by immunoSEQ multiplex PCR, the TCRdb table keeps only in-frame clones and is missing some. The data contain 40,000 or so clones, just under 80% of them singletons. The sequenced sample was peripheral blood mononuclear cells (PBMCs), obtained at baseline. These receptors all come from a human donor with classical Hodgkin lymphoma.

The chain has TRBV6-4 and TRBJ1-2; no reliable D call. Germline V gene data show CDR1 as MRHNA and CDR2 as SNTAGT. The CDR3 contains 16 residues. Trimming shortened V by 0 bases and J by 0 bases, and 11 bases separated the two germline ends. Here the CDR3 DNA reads TGTGCCAGCAGTGACTCGATACAGAACCCTAACTATGGCTACACCTTC. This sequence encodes CASSDSIQNPNYGYTF.

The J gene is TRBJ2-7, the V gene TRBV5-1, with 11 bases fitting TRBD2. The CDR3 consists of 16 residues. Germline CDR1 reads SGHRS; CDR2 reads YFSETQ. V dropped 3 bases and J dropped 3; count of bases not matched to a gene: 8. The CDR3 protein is CASSSGLAAPYYEQYF. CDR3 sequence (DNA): TGCGCCAGCAGCTCGGGACTAGCGGCGCCTTACTACGAGCAGTACTTC.

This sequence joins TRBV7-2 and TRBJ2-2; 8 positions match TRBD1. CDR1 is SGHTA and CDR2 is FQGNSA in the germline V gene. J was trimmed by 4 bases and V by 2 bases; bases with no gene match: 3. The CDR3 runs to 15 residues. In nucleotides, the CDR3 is TGTGCCAGCAGCTTACAGACAGGGGCCACCGGGGAGCTGTTTTTT. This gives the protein CASSLQTGATGELFF.

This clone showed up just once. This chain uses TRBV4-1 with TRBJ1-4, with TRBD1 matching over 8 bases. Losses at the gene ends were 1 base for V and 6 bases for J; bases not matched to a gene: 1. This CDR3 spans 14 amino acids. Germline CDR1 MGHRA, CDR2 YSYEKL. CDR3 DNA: TGCGCCAGCAGCCAAGTCAGGGGGCATGAAAAACTGTTTTTT. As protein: CASSQVRGHEKLFF.

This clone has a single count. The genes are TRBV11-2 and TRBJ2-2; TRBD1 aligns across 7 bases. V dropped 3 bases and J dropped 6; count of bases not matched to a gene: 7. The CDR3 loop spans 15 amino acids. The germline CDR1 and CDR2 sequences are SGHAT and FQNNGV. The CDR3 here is CASSLTGKIAGELFF. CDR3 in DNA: TGTGCCAGCAGCTTGACAGGGAAAATTGCCGGGGAGCTGTTTTTT. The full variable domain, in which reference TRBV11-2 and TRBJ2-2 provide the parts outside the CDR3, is EAGVAQSPRYKIIEKRQSVAFWCNPISGHATLYWYQQILGQGPKLLIQFQNNGVVDDSQLPKDRFSAERLKGVDSTLKIQPAKLEDSAVYLCASSLTGKIAGELFFGEGSRLTVL.

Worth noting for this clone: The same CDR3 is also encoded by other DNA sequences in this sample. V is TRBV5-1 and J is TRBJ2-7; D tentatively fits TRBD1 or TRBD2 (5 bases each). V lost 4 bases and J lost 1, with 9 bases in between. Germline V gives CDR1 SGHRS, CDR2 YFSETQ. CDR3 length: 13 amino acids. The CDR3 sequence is CASSTGPSYEQYF. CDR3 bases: TGCGCCAGCAGCACGGGACCGTCCTACGAGCAGTACTTC.

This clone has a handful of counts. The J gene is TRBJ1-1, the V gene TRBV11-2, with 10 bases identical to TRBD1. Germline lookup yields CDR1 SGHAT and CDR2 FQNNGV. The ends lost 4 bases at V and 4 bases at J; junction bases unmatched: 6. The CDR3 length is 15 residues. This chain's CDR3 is CASSSTGTGATEAFF. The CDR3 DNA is TGTGCCAGCAGCTCAACCGGGACAGGGGCCACTGAAGCTTTCTTT.

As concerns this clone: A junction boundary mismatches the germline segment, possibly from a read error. The CDR3 loop reads CAWSSGGGYTEQFF. The CDR3 DNA is TGTGCCTGGAGTAGTGGGGGGGGTTACACTGAGCAGTTCTTC. V is TRBV30 and J is TRBJ2-1; 7 bases match TRBD2. The length of the CDR3 is 14 residues. Germline lookup yields CDR1 GTSNPN and CDR2 SVGIG (reference sequence). Full variable domain (remainder filled in from reference TRBV30 and TRBJ2-1): SQTIHQWPATLVQPVGSPLSLECTVEGTSNPNLYWYRQAAGRGLQLLFYSVGIGQISSEVPQNLSASRPQDRQFILSSKKLLLSDSGFYLCAWSSGGGYTEQFFGPGTRLTVL.

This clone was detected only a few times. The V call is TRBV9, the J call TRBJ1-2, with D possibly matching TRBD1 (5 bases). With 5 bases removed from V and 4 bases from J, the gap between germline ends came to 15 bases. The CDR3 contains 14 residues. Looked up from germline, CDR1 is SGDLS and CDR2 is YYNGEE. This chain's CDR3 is CASSPRGGIYGYTF. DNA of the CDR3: TGTGCCAGCAGTCCGCGGGGCGGGATCTATGGCTACACCTTC.